This T cell receptor (beta chain) was identified during a study of blood T cell repertoires in COVID-19. Study context: COVID-19 samples from acute and convalescent phases originated in the United States, Italy and Spain. PBMCs, B-cell-depleted T cells, or T cells provided the cDNA or gDNA that made up the material.

V lost 5 bases and J 2 bases, leaving 16 bases between the germline ends. This CDR3 is 17 amino acids long. Germline CDR1 MDHEN, CDR2 SYDVKM. In the source study's methods: The assay estimated nucleated cells by amplifying reference gene primers. TCRdb keeps only in-frame clones here, not all; method: immunoSEQ multiplex PCR. The V and J calls and clone size come from that table; D and trimming were worked out from the DNA. Here the sample spans about 220,000 clones, 65% to 85% being singletons. The source material was peripheral blood. This TCR came from a human donor in a cohort sampled during active COVID-19. The chain recombines TRBV28 with TRBJ2-6, with D hard to call. In DNA form, the CDR3 reads TGTGCCAGCAGTCCGAGGCCGGTTTGGCCTGGGGCCAACGTCCTGACTTTC. This encodes CASSPRPVWPGANVLTF.